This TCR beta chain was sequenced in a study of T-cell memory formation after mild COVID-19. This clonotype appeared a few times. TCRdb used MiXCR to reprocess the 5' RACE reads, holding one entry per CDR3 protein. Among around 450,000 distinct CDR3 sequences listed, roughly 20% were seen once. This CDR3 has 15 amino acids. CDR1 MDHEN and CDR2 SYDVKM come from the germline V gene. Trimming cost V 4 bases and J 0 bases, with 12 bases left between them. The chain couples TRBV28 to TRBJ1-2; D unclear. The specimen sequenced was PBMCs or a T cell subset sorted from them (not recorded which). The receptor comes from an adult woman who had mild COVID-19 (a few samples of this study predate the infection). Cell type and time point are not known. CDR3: CASSSPGRSNYGYTF. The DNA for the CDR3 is TGTGCCAGCAGTTCCCCCGGAAGATCTAACTATGGCTACACCTTC.